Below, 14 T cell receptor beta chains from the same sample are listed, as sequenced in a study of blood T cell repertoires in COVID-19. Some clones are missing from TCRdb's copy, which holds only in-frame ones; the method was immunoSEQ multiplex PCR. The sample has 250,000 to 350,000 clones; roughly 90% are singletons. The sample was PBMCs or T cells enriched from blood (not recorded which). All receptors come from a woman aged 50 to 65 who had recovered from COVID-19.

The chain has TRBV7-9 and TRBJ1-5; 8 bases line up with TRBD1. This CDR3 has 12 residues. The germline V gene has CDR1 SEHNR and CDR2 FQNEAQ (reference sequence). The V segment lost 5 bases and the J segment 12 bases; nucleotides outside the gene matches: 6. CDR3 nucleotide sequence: TGTGCCAGCAGCCCCGGACAGGGCGTCCAGCATTTT. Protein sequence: CASSPGQGVQHF. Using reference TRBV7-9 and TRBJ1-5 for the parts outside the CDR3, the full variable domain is DTGVSQNPRHKITKRGQNVTFRCDPISEHNRLYWYRQTLGQGPEFLTYFQNEAQLEKSRLLSDRFSAERPKGSFSTLEIQRTEQGDSAMYLCASSPGQGVQHFGDGTRLSIL.

The CDR3 bases are TGTGCCAGCAGCTTAAATACGGCAGGGGCCTATACCTTC. Translating gives CASSLNTAGAYTF. The chain links TRBV7-2 to TRBJ1-2; tentative D call: TRBD1 (6 bases). This CDR3 is 13 amino acids long. Germline CDR1 SGHTA, CDR2 FQGNSA. V lost 2 bases and J 14 bases, leaving 18 bases between the germline ends.

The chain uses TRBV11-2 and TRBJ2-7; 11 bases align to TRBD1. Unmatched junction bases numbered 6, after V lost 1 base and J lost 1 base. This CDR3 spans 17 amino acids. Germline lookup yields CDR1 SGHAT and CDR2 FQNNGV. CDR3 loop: CASSLGRGTGGSYEQYF. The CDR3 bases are TGTGCCAGCAGCTTAGGACGGGGGACAGGGGGTTCCTACGAGCAGTACTTC.

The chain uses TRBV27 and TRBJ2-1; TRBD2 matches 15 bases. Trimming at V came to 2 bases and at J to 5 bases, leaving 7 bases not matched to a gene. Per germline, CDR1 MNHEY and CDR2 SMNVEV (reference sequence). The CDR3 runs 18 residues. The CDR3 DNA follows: TGTGCCAGCAGTTTAAGAGGGACTAGCGGGAGGTTCGACAATGAGCAGTTCTTC. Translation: CASSLRGTSGRFDNEQFF.

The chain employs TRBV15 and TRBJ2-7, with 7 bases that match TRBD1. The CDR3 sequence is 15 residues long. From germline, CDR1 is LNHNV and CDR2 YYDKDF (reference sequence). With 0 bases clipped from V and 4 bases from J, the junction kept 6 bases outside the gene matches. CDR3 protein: CATSRDTRQGYEQYF. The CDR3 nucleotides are TGTGCCACCAGCAGAGATACTCGACAGGGTTACGAGCAGTACTTC.

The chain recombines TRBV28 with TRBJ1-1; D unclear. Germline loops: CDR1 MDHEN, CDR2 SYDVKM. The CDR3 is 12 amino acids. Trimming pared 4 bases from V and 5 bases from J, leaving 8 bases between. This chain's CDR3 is CASSSSGTEAFF. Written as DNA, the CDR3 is TGTGCCAGCAGTTCCTCGGGTACTGAAGCTTTCTTT.

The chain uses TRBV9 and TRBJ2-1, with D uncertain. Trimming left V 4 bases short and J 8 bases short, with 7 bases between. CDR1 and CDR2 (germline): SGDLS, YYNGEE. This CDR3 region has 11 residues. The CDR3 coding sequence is TGTGCCAGCAGCCAAAACTATGAGCAGTTCTTC. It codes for CASSQNYEQFF.

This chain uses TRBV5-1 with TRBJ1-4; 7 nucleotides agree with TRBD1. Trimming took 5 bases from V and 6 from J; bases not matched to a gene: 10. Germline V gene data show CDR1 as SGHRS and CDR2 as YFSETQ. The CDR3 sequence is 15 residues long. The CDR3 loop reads CASRAEGGAHEKLFF. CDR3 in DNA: TGCGCCAGCAGGGCTGAAGGGGGCGCACATGAAAAACTGTTTTTT.

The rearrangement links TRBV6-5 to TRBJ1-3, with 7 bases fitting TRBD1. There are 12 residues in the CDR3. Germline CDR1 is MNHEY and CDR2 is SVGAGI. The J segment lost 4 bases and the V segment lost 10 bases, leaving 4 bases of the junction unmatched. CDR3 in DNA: TGTGCCACCAAGACAGGGGGAAACACCATATATTTT. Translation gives CATKTGGNTIYF.

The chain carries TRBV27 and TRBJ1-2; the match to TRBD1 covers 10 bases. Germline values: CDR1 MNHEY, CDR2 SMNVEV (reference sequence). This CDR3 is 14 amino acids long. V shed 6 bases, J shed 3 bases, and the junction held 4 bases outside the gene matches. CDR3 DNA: TGTGCCAGCAGCCGGACAGGGGGATACTATGGCTACACCTTC. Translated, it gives CASSRTGGYYGYTF.

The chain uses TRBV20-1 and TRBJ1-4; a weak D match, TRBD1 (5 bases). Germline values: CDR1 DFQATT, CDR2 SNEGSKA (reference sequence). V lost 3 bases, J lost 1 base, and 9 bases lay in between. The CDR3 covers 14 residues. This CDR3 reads CSASPGGTNEKLFF. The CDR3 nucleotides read TGCAGTGCTAGTCCGGGGGGAACTAATGAAAAACTGTTTTTT.

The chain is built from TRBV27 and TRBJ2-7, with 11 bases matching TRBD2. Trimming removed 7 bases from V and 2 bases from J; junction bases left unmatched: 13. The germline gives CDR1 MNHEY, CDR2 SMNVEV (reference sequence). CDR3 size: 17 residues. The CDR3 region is CASIKTIEGLAAYEQYF. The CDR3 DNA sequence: TGTGCCAGCATCAAAACCATCGAGGGACTAGCGGCCTACGAGCAGTACTTC.

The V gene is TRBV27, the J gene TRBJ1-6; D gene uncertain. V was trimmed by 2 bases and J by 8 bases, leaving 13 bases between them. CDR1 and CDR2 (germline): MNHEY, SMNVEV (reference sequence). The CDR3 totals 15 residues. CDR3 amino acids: CASSLNRMADSPLHF. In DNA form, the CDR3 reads TGTGCCAGCAGTTTAAACAGAATGGCTGATTCACCCCTCCACTTT.

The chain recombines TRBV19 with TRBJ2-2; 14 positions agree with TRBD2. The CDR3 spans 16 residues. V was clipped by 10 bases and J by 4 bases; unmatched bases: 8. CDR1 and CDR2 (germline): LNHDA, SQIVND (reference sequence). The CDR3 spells CATKGLAGAGTGELFF. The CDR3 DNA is TGTGCCACCAAGGGACTAGCGGGAGCAGGCACCGGGGAGCTGTTTTTT.